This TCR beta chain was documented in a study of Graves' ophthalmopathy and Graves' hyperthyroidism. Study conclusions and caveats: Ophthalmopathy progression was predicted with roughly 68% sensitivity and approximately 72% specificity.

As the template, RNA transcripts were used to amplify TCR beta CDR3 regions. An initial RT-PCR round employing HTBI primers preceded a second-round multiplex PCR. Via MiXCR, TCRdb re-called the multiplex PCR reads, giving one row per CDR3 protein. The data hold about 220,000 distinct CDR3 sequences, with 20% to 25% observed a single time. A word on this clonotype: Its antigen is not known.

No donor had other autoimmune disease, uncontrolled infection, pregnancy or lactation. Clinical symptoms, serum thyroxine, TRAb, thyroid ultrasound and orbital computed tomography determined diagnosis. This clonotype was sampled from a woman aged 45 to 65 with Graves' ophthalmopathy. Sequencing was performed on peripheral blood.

The CDR3 nucleotides are TGTGCCAGCAGCCAAGATCTAGGTGGGTTTGAGCCCCAGCATTTT. Its translation: CASSQDLGGFEPQHF. The chain joins TRBV4-2 to TRBJ1-5; D ambiguous. Deletions cut 0 bases from V and 8 bases from J, with 14 bases between. CDR1 is LGHNA and CDR2 is YNFKEQ in the germline V gene. CDR3 length equals 15 residues.